Listed below are T cell receptor beta chains from one sample, sequenced in a study of Tregs in tolerant kidney transplant recipients. Generated by immunoSEQ multiplex PCR, the TCRdb table keeps only in-frame clones and is missing some. The sample shows roughly 45,000 clones, about 89% of them seen only once. Sequenced: Tregs from blood. All receptors derive from a human donor in good health. Both conserved end residues are trimmed from each CDR3. The listing skips clone size in some rows; elsewhere it reads once, few, many or a size class.

v_gene | len | abundance | CDR3aa
TRBV23-1 | 10 | . | ARTPMWNEQF
TRBV18 | 11 | . | ASSPGTDYGYT
TRBV29-1 | 13 | . | SVERRAGGKDTQY
TRBV5-1 | 13 | . | ASSLGAGGGTEAF
TRBV10-3 | 12 | . | AISWGLAGNEQY
TRBV4-2 | 14 | once | ASSQAPGTYNEKLF
TRBV6-5 | 14 | . | ASSYSEGTTNEKLF
TRBV5-1 | 12 | . | ASSFTPTVDEQY
TRBV5-1 | 16 | . | ASSLVLAGGPGANVLT
TRBV20-1 | 9 | . | RGRAGLEAF
TRBV7-9 | 13 | . | ASSSSWDGGNTIY
TRBV6-5 | 11 | few | ASSIDRGSPLH
TRBV5-1 | 13 | . | ASSLAGTGGEKLF
TRBV7-2 | 11 | . | ASSPWTSHEQY
TRBV25-1 | 11 | . | ASSEWAQETQY
TRBV2 | 11 | . | ASRDRPLQPQH
TRBV6-5 | 11 | . | ASRDRGAFEAF
TRBV4-1 | 12 | . | ASSQGDLGDTIY
TRBV18 | 13 | . | ASSPLHPGNTEAF
TRBV11-2 | 13 | . | ASSSGLAPGDTQY
TRBV7-3 | 12 | . | ASSSGRLGSEQY
TRBV19 | 13 | . | ASSQGASNNQPQH
TRBV5-5 | 13 | . | ASSLLGVSNQPQH
TRBV5-4 | 11 | . | ASSFELADTQY
TRBV18 | 11 | . | ASSPGITDTQY
TRBV6-4 | 12 | . | AAAPSPNTGELF
TRBV14 | 13 | . | ASSQGQGPHYEQY
TRBV5-1 | 14 | . | ASSLSPGELNTEAF
TRBV7-3 | 10 | . | ASSLQYGEQY
TRBV7-3 | 11 | . | ASSPTLADTQY
TRBV19 | 14 | . | ASSDRLAGVGYEQY
TRBV7-2 | 17 | . | ASSPNVRAGYLSYNEQF
TRBV2 | 12 | . | ASRADRSEETQY
TRBV19 | 14 | . | ASSMTQDSPNQPQH
TRBV5-1 | 14 | . | ASSFLPDPSYNEQF
TRBV18 | 11 | . | ASSTGQSTEAF
TRBV18 | 12 | . | ASSPKTTTDTQY
TRBV2 | 13 | . | ASRPGTSGTDTQY
TRBV20-1 | 9 | . | SARGRGRMY
TRBV27 | 13 | . | ASTRGTANTGELF
TRBV10-2 | 11 | . | ASSERRNEKLF
TRBV27 | 12 | . | ASRGTGANYGYT
TRBV9 | 13 | . | ASSPLAGLKETQY
TRBV11-2 | 11 | once | ASSLVRGSKAF
TRBV2 | 12 | . | ASSEGGNPYEQY
TRBV27 | 13 | . | ASSLRGQINEKLF
TRBV7-9 | 12 | . | ASSLHTPNTEAF
TRBV2 | 11 | few | ASSSGGIAGQY
TRBV19 | 12 | . | ASSIRLEVGELF
TRBV27 | 12 | few | ASSLDRANTEAF
TRBV25-1 | 12 | . | ASNQGQFNSPLH